This entry describes one TCR beta chain. Its cognate antigen is unknown. The assay was immunoSEQ multiplex PCR, and TCRdb's table has in-frame clones only and misses some. The repertoire holds 130,000 or so clones, with 85% to 95% as singletons. CDR1 and CDR2 from the germline V gene are SGDLS and YYNGEE. V was pared by 4 bases and J by 2 bases, with 10 bases between. The CDR3 sequence is 13 residues long. This entry belongs to a study of graft-versus-host responses after intestinal transplantation. Turning to the study itself: Multivisceral, liver-intestinal, or isolated intestinal grafts were transplanted into recipients.

Study-level points and caveats: Circulating GvH clones peaking coincided with falling HvG clones soon after transplant. GvH clones detected in recipient marrow included some appearing first in ileum or blood.

Sequencing used unstimulated CD4+ T cells sorted from spleen or lymph node cells, obtained before intestinal transplant. The source is a human donor who received an intestinal transplant. The V gene is TRBV9, the J gene TRBJ2-7; D might be TRBD1 (6 bases). CDR3 region: CASSLWGPYEQYF. The DNA for the CDR3 is TGTGCCAGCAGCCTTTGGGGGCCCTACGAGCAGTACTTC.